This T cell receptor beta chain originates from a study of blood T cell repertoires in COVID-19 (dated by TCRdb to about 2020). In terms of the full investigation: Samples covering the acute and convalescent phases of COVID-19 were provided by collaborators in the United States, Italy and Spain. The prospective study material was composed of cDNA or gDNA derived from T cells, B-cell-depleted T cells, or PBMCs. The dataset comprised deeply sampled blood TCRbeta repertoires from subjects exposed to, actively infected with, or recovered from COVID-19. The repertoires were made available in a free public database intended to serve as a resource for research on the immune response to SARS-CoV-2. Samples were obtained from the ongoing ImmuneRACE study (first 160 participants) and from 1,254 subjects provided by 6 global collaborators. A de-identified subject ID, COVID-19 status, age in years and sex were almost always included in the sample metadata. Where available, HLA class I and class II types were obtained from metadata supplied by the sample provider rather than from assay-based typing.

In regard to this clone: Its antigen has not been determined. No much larger clone is present one base from it, and per-base qualities are unavailable.

The study at large found these results: Clinical and demographic metadata were provided uncurated, with the amount varying by source and participant.

Including the terminal cysteine and phenylalanine, the CDR3 comprises 14 residues. Only the CDR3 DNA is retained, 42 bases long and in frame from the first base. The junction shows trimming of 1 base on V and 2 bases on J, plus 8 bases between the germline ends. CDR1 and CDR2, looked up from the germline V gene (reference sequence), are LNHDA and SQIVND. Whole blood was collected in K2EDTA tubes by collaborating institutions according to the institutions' own protocols. For TCRbeta analysis, collaborators shipped samples in one of three forms: frozen whole blood, isolated PBMCs, or DNA extracted from either of those sample types. The immunoSEQ Assay, a bias-controlled multiplex PCR, was used to amplify TCRbeta CDR3 regions from genomic DNA. As for the original processing: Within the assay, amplification of reference gene primers was used to estimate how many nucleated cells each sample contained. Sequence reads were collapsed and filtered to measure the absolute abundance of every unique TCRbeta CDR3 rearrangement. For each sample, productive Simpson clonality was calculated by taking the square root of Simpson's diversity index across productive rearrangements. TCRdb obtained this table from immuneACCESS and retained in-frame rearrangements with V and J assigned. These tables miss some clones; where compared with another copy, unresolved V genes account for less than half of the shortfall, and the remainder is unexplained. The DNA was the basis for D and trimming; V, J and clone size are from that table. In all, the sample holds some 120,000 clones, and approximately 90% of those were seen once. Of the sample, about 19% is held by the ten largest clones.

Recombination linked TRBV19 to TRBJ2-5, and TRBD2 may be the D gene, going by 5 matching bases. Source material: peripheral blood. This TCR was sampled from a human donor with acute or convalescent COVID-19. The donor label of this sample is uncertain. The DNA reads as follows: TGTGCCAGTAGTATAGCGGGGTTACAAGAGACCCAGTACTTC. Its protein reads: CASSIAGLQETQYF. The full variable domain, completed from the reference TRBV19 and TRBJ2-5 proteins outside the CDR3, reads DGGITQSPKYLFRKEGQNVTLSCEQNLNHDAMYWYRQDPGQGLRLIYYSQIVNDFQKGDIAEGYSVSREKKESFPLTVTSAQKNPTAFYLCASSIAGLQETQYFGPGTRLLVL.